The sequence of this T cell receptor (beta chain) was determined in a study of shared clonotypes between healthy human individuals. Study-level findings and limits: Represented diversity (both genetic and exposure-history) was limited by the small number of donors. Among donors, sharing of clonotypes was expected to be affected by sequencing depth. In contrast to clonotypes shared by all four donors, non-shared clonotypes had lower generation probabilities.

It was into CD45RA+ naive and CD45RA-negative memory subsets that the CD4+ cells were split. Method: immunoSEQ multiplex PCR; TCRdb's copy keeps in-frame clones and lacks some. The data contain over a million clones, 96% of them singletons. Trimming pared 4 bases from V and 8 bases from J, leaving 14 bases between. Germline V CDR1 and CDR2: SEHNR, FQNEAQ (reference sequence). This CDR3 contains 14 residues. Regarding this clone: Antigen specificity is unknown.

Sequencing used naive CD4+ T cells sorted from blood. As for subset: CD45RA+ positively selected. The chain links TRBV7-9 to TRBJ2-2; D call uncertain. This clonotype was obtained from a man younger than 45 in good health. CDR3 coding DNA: TGTGCCAGCAGCTCTCCGTTGTCCGGGGGGGAGCTGTTTTTT. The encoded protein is CASSSPLSGGELFF.